This T cell receptor beta chain was identified in a study of blood T cell repertoires in COVID-19. V was clipped by 4 bases and J by 4 bases; unmatched bases: 6. The CDR3 is made up of 16 amino acids. Germline V lookup: CDR1 SGHAT, CDR2 FQNNGV. Assignments of participants to cohorts depended upon their own reported clinical history. Individuals in the exposed group had encountered a COVID-19 case within 2 weeks preceding study entry. Per the original methods: By means of reference gene primer amplification, nucleated cell counts were estimated. Sequencing was performed with immunoSEQ multiplex PCR; in TCRdb, only in-frame clones are kept and a portion is missing. The V and J calls and clone size come from that table; D and trimming were worked out from the DNA. The repertoire includes more than 200,000 clones, about 87% of them detected once, and approximately 3.5% sits in the top ten.

V and J are TRBV11-2 and TRBJ2-6; 8 bases agree with TRBD1. The receptor was derived from a woman aged 25 to 39 who had been exposed to COVID-19. The source material was PBMCs or T cells enriched from blood (not recorded which). The CDR3 region is CASSSGQGAGANVLTF. The CDR3 DNA sequence: TGTGCCAGCAGCTCAGGACAGGGTGCCGGGGCCAACGTCCTGACTTTC.